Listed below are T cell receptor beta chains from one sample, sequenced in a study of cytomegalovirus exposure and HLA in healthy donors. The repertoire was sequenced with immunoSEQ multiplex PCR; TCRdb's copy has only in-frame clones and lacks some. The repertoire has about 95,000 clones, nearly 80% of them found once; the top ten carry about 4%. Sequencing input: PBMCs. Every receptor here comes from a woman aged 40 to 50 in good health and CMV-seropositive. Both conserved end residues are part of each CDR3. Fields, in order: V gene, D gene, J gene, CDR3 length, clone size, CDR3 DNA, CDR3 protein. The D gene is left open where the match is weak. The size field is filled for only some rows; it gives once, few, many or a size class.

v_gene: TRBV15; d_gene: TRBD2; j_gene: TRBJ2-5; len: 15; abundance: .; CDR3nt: TGTGCCACCAGCAGAGATCGGGGGGTGGAAGAGACCCAGTACTTC; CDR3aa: CATSRDRGVEETQYF
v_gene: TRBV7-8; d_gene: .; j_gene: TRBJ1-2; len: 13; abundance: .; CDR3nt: TGTGCCAGCAGCTTAGCCCAGGGTTATGGCTACACCTTC; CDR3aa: CASSLAQGYGYTF
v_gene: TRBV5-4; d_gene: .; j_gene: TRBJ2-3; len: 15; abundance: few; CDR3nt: TGTGCCAGCAGCCCGGGGGGACAACTCACAGATACGCAGTATTTT; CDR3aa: CASSPGGQLTDTQYF
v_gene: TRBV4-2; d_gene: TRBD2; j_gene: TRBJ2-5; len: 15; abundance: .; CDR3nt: TGTGCCAGCAGCCAAGAGCGGGAGGGCCCCGAGACCCAGTACTTC; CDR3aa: CASSQEREGPETQYF
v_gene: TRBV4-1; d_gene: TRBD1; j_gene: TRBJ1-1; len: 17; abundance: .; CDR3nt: TGCGCCAGCAGCCAGGATCCTCGCAGGGGGTTGAACACTGAAGCTTTCTTT; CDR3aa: CASSQDPRRGLNTEAFF
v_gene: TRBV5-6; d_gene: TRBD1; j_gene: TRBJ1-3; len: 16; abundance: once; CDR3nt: TGTGCCAGCAGCTCCTTTGGACAGGGGAAGGGAAACACCATATATTTT; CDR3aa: CASSSFGQGKGNTIYF
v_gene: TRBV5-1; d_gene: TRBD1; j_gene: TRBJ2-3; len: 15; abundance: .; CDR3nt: TGCGCCAGCAGGGACAGGGGTGCTAGCACAGATACGCAGTATTTT; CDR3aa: CASRDRGASTDTQYF
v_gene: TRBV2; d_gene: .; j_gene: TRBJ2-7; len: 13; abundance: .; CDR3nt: TGTGCCAGCAGACGGACTTTGACGGGGGAGCAGTACTTC; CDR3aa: CASRRTLTGEQYF
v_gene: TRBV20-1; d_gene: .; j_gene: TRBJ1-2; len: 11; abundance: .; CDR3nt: TGCAGTGCGGCCAGCGGGGTTGTCTACACCTTC; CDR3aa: CSAASGVVYTF
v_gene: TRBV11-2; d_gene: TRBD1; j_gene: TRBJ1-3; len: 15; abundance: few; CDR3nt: TGTGCCAGCAGCTTGACAGGGCTTGGCGGAAACACCATATATTTT; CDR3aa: CASSLTGLGGNTIYF
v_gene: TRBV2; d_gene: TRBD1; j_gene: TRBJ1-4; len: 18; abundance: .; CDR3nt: TGTGCCAGCAGTGGTTCCCTTTTCCAGGGGGCAGGTAACGAAAAACTGTTTTTT; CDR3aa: CASSGSLFQGAGNEKLFF
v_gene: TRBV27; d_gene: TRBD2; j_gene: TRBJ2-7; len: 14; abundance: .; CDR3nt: TGTGCCAGCAGTGGACTAGCGGGGCCCTACGAGCAGTACTTC; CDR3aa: CASSGLAGPYEQYF
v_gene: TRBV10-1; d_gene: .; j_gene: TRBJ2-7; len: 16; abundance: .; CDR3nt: TGCGCCAGCAGTGCTACAGGGATGACTCTCGCCTACGAGCAGTACTTC; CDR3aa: CASSATGMTLAYEQYF
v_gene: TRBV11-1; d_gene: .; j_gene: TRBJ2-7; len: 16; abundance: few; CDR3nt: TGTGCCAGCAGCTTAGCCCCCCAGCGGAGCCTCTACGAGCAGTACTTC; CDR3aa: CASSLAPQRSLYEQYF
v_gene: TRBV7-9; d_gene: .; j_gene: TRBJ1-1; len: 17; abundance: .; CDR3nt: TGTGCCAGCAGCCCGGGAGGGGGTCACCTAGATCACACTGAAGCTTTCTTT; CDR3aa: CASSPGGGHLDHTEAFF
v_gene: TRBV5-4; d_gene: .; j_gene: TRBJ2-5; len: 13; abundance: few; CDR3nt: TGTGCCAGCAGCTTGCGGTTCCAAGAGACCCAGTACTTC; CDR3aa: CASSLRFQETQYF
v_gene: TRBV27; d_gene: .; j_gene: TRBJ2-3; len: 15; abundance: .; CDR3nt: TGTGCCAGCAGTTTGGGGGGGGCGGGCCTAGATACGCAGTATTTT; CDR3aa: CASSLGGAGLDTQYF
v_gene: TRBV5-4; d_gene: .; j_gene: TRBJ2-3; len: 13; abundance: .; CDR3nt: TGTGCCAGCAGCTTGGTCCCAACAGATACGCAGTATTTT; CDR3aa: CASSLVPTDTQYF
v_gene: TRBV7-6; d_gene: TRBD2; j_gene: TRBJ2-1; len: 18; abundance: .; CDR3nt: TGTGCCAGCAGCTTAGTATCCGGGACTAGCGGGAGAGGAGGTGAGCAGTTCTTC; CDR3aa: CASSLVSGTSGRGGEQFF
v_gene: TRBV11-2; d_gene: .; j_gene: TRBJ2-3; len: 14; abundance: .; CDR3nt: TGTGCCAGCAGCCTCAGGGCTGCGGCGGATACGCAGTATTTT; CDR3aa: CASSLRAAADTQYF
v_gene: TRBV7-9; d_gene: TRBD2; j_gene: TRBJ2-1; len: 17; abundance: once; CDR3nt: TGTTCCAGCAGCTTAGTAGGCAGCGGGAGCTCCTACAATGAGCAGTTCTTC; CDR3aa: CSSSLVGSGSSYNEQFF
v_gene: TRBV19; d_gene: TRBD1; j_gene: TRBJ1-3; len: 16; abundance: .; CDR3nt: TGTGCCAGTAGTACCCCGGACAGGCCAACTGGAAACACCATATATTTT; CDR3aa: CASSTPDRPTGNTIYF
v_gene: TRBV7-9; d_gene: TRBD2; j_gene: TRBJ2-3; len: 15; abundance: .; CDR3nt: TGTGCCAGCAGCCCCGGAGGGAGGGCCCTCGATACGCAGTATTTT; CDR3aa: CASSPGGRALDTQYF
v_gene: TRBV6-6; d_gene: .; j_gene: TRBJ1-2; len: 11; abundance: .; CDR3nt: TGTGCCAGCAGCCCAGGGGTTGGCTACACCTTC; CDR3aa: CASSPGVGYTF
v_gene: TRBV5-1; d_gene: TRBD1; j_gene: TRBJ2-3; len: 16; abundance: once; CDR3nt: TGCGCCAGCAGCTCGGGACAGGGCCTTGGGACAGATACGCAGTATTTT; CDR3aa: CASSSGQGLGTDTQYF
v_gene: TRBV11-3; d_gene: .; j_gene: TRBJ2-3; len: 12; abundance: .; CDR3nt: TGTGCCAGCAGCCTAGGGGCGGATACGCAGTATTTT; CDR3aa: CASSLGADTQYF
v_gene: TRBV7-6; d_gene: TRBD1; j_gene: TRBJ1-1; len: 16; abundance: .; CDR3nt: TGTGCCAGCAGCTCGCTAGAGACAGGGGCTTACACTGAAGCTTTCTTT; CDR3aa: CASSSLETGAYTEAFF
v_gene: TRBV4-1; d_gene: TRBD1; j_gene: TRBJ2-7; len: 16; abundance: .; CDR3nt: TGCGCCAGCAGCCAAGACCTCGGGCAGGGGGCAATCGAGCAGTACTTC; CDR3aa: CASSQDLGQGAIEQYF
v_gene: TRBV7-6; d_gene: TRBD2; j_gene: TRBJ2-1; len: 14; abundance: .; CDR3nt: TGTGCCAGCAGCTTGGGGACTAGCGTGAATGAGCAGTTCTTC; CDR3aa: CASSLGTSVNEQFF
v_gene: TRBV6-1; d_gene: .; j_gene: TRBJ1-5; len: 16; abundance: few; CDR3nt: TGTGCCAGCAGTGAACTTTTCCCCCCGGCGGATCAGCCCCAGCATTTT; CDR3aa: CASSELFPPADQPQHF
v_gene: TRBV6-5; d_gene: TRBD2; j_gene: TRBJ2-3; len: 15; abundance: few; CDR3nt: TGTGCCAGCAGCCGACTAGCGGGAAACGCAGATACGCAGTATTTT; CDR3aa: CASSRLAGNADTQYF
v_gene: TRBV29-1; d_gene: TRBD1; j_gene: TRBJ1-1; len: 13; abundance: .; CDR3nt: TGCAGCACCCGGACAGGGGGCGAAACTGAAGCTTTCTTT; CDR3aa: CSTRTGGETEAFF
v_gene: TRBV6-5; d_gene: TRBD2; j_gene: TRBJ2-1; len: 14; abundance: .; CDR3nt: TGTGCCAGCACCCAAGCGGGGGCCAATGGTGAGCAGTTCTTC; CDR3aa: CASTQAGANGEQFF
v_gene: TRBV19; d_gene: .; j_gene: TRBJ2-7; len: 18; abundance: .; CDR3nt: TGTGCCAGTAGTGCCTCGAGGGACTCTACGGGTAGCTCCTACGAGCAGTACTTC; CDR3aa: CASSASRDSTGSSYEQYF
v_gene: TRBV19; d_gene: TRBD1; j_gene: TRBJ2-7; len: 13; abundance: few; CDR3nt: TGTGCCAGTAGTCCCGGACAGGTCTACGAGCAGTACTTC; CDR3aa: CASSPGQVYEQYF
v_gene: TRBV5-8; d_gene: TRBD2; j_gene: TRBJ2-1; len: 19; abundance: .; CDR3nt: TGTGCCAGCCTCTGGGCCGCGACTAGCGGGAAGCGACGGGACAATGAGCAGTTCTTC; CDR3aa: CASLWAATSGKRRDNEQFF
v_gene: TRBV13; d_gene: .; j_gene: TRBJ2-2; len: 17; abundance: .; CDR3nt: TGTGCCAGCAGTCAGGCGAGGGGGACTATCAACACCGGGGAGCTGTTTTTT; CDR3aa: CASSQARGTINTGELFF
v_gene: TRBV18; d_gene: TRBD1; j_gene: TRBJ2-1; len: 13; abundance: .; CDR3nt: TGTGCCAGCTCACCAACCGGGACAGGGGTGATGTTCTTC; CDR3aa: CASSPTGTGVMFF
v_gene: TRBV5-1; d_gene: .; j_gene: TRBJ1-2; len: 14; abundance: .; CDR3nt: TGCGCCAGCAGCTTGGAGAGGGCCCCCTATGGCTACACCTTC; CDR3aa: CASSLERAPYGYTF
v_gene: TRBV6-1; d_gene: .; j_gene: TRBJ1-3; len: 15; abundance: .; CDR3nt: TGTGCCAGCAGTCAGACAGTCTTGGATGGAAACACCATATATTTT; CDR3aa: CASSQTVLDGNTIYF
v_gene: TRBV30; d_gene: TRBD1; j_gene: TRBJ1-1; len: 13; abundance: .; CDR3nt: TGTGCCTGGAGTACCCAGGGGGGCACTGAAGCTTTCTTT; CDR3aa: CAWSTQGGTEAFF
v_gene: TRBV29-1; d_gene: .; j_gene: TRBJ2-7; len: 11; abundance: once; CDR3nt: TGCAGCGCCCAGGGCTCCTACGAGCAGTACTTC; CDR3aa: CSAQGSYEQYF
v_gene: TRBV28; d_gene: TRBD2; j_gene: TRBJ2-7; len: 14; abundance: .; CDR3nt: TGTGCCAGCAAAGGTAGCGGGGGGCCTGGCGAGCAGTACTTC; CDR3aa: CASKGSGGPGEQYF
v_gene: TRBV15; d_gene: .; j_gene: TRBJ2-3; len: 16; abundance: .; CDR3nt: TGTGCCACCAGCAGAGGAGGGGTGGGGGGTACAGATACGCAGTATTTT; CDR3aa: CATSRGGVGGTDTQYF
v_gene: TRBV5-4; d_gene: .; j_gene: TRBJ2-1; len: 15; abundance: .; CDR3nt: TGTGCCAGCAGGTCCGACTCTAGCTCCTACAATGAGCAGTTCTTC; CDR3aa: CASRSDSSSYNEQFF